This is a list of T cell receptor beta chains from one sample in a study of T cell repertoires in cytomegalovirus infection. In TCRdb, the reads were re-called with MiXCR into one record per CDR3 protein. The sample lists 600,000 to 800,000 distinct CDR3 sequences; roughly a quarter were seen once. Sample: CD8+ T cells from PBMCs. Receptors were obtained from a human donor in good health (CMV status not recorded). Some clones in this sample may be carry-over from other donors' samples. The CDR3 runs from the conserved cysteine through the conserved F or W. The order of the fields is D gene, V gene, J gene, clone size, CDR3 DNA, CDR3 protein. The D gene is left open where the match is weak. Part of the rows lack a size; the others show once, few, many or a class for expanded clones.

d_call: NA
v_call: TRBV20-1
j_call: TRBJ2-7
clone_size: NA
cdr3_nt: TGCAGTGCTAGAGTTTACAGCTACGAGCAGTACTTC
cdr3_aa: CSARVYSYEQYF

d_call: TRBD2
v_call: TRBV7-2
j_call: TRBJ2-3
clone_size: many
cdr3_nt: TGTGCCAGCAGCTTATATGGGGCTAGATCTGCGGGGGGCGCAGATACGCAGTATTTT
cdr3_aa: CASSLYGARSAGGADTQYF

d_call: NA
v_call: TRBV19
j_call: TRBJ2-7
clone_size: NA
cdr3_nt: TGTGCCAGTAGTATAGCAGTCTTCGCGTCGGTGAACGAGCAGTACTTC
cdr3_aa: CASSIAVFASVNEQYF

d_call: TRBD2
v_call: TRBV7-2
j_call: TRBJ2-5
clone_size: many
cdr3_nt: TGTGCCAGCAGCCCTATGGGGAGGGACGTTGTAGGGGAAGAGACCCAGTACTTC
cdr3_aa: CASSPMGRDVVGEETQYF

d_call: NA
v_call: TRBV2
j_call: TRBJ2-2
clone_size: few
cdr3_nt: TGTGCCAGGGGGATGAATGATCTAGCGAACACCGGGGAGCTGTTTTTT
cdr3_aa: CARGMNDLANTGELFF

d_call: TRBD2
v_call: TRBV7-9
j_call: TRBJ2-3
clone_size: many
cdr3_nt: TGTGCCGGATTAGGGGGACTAGCAAACACAGATACGCAGTATTTT
cdr3_aa: CAGLGGLANTDTQYF

d_call: NA
v_call: TRBV19
j_call: TRBJ2-5
clone_size: NA
cdr3_nt: TGTGCCAGTACTCCGGACAGCGACCAAGAGACCCAGTACTTC
cdr3_aa: CASTPDSDQETQYF

d_call: TRBD1
v_call: TRBV2
j_call: TRBJ2-1
clone_size: NA
cdr3_nt: TGTGCCACCTCGGACAGGGGGGATGAGCAGTTCTTC
cdr3_aa: CATSDRGDEQFF

d_call: NA
v_call: TRBV27
j_call: TRBJ2-7
clone_size: few
cdr3_nt: TGTGCCAGCAGTTTATTCGCCGACTCCTTACCCTACGAGCAGTACTTC
cdr3_aa: CASSLFADSLPYEQYF

d_call: TRBD1
v_call: TRBV7-8
j_call: TRBJ2-3
clone_size: few
cdr3_nt: TGTGCCAGCAGCTCCAGGGGGCGATTCAGAGATACGCAGTATTTT
cdr3_aa: CASSSRGRFRDTQYF

d_call: NA
v_call: TRBV7-6
j_call: TRBJ2-3
clone_size: once
cdr3_nt: TGTGCCAGCAGCTCGTTACAGGGATCTAGCACAGATACGCAGTATTTT
cdr3_aa: CASSSLQGSSTDTQYF

d_call: TRBD1
v_call: TRBV20-1
j_call: TRBJ1-1
clone_size: few
cdr3_nt: TGCAGTGCTTGGGACAGGCGTCTCGACACTGAAGCTTTCTTT
cdr3_aa: CSAWDRRLDTEAFF

d_call: NA
v_call: TRBV7-8
j_call: TRBJ2-1
clone_size: many
cdr3_nt: TGTGCCAGCAGCTCCGCGGGCGATGAGCAGTTCTTC
cdr3_aa: CASSSAGDEQFF

d_call: NA
v_call: TRBV7-9
j_call: TRBJ2-5
clone_size: NA
cdr3_nt: TGTGCCAGCGGGCCCAGCGGGCCGGAGACCCAGTACTTC
cdr3_aa: CASGPSGPETQYF

d_call: NA
v_call: TRBV5-1
j_call: TRBJ2-1
clone_size: NA
cdr3_nt: TGCGCCAGCAGCTTGGCCGAGACGGCGCTCGACAATGAGCAGTTCTTC
cdr3_aa: CASSLAETALDNEQFF